What follows are 31 T cell receptor beta chains derived from one specimen sequenced in a study of shared clonotypes between healthy human individuals. The table came from immunoSEQ multiplex PCR; TCRdb's copy has only in-frame clones and leaves some out. The sample yields about 1,800,000 clones, over 85% seen once. The naive CD8 subset, CD45RO-negative cells positively selected for CCR7, excluded terminally differentiated effector memory CD45RA+ cells. Sequenced material: naive CD8+ T cells sorted from blood. These TCRs come from a man aged 18 to 35 in good health.

The genes are TRBV10-2 and TRBJ1-2; 7 bases agree with TRBD1. CDR1 is WSHSY, CDR2 SAAADI, per germline. Trimming cost V 2 bases and J 4 bases; bases outside gene matches: 10. The length of the CDR3 is 16 residues. The CDR3 protein is CASSEPDRDTSYGYTF. The CDR3 DNA is TGCGCCAGCAGTGAGCCCGACAGGGATACTAGCTATGGCTACACCTTC.

For this clone: In the same sample, other DNA sequences code for this CDR3. The CDR3 DNA sequence: TGTGCCAGCAGTTTAACCGGGTATAGCAATCAGCCCCAGCATTTT. It specifies CASSLTGYSNQPQHF. This chain joins TRBV27 and TRBJ1-5; no clear D gene. Trimming removed 2 bases from V and 0 bases from J, with 8 bases in between. Germline-derived CDR1 and CDR2 are MNHEY and SMNVEV (reference sequence). This CDR3 spans 15 amino acids.

The V gene is TRBV7-9, the J gene TRBJ2-5; a possible D gene is TRBD2 (5 bases). Per the germline V gene, CDR1 is SEHNR and CDR2 is FQNEAQ (reference sequence). The CDR3 contains 14 residues. V was shortened by 5 bases and J by 5 bases, with 15 bases between the two germline ends. In DNA, the CDR3 is TGTGCCAGCAGCCCCCGGGATTTTTTGGAGACCCAGTACTTC. As protein: CASSPRDFLETQYF.

The CDR3 protein is CASSYSIGSGSPLHF. The CDR3 coding sequence is TGTGCCAGCAGTTACTCGATAGGTAGCGGTTCACCCCTCCACTTT. The chain combines TRBV6-5 with TRBJ1-6; D not certain. CDR3 length: 15 amino acids. V lost 0 bases and J 9 bases, leaving 12 bases between the germline ends. In germline, CDR1 is MNHEY, CDR2 SVGAGI.

As for this clone: The same CDR3 can be traced to other DNA sequences in this sample. V and J are TRBV30 and TRBJ2-7, with unresolved D. This CDR3 spans 12 amino acids. Germline V lookup: CDR1 GTSNPN, CDR2 SVGIG (reference sequence). The ends were cut back, 4 bases at V and 4 bases at J, with 11 bases in the middle. DNA of the CDR3: TGTGCCTGGACCCCCGGTGGGTACGAGCAGTACTTC. Translation: CAWTPGGYEQYF.

The chain uses TRBV13 and TRBJ2-6, with 7 positions matching TRBD1. Germline V lookup: CDR1 PRHDT, CDR2 FYEKMQ (reference sequence). The V and J ends lost 5 bases and 0 bases, in that order; junction bases with no gene match: 7. CDR3 length equals 17 residues. For the CDR3, the DNA is TGTGCCAGCAGCGGGGACAGACAATACTCTGGGGCCAACGTCCTGACTTTC. Its protein is CASSGDRQYSGANVLTF.

The chain recombines TRBV6-5 with TRBJ2-7; D unclear. CDR3 length: 14 amino acids. V was shortened by 9 bases and J by 0 bases, with 15 bases between the two germline ends. Germline V gene lookup returns CDR1 MNHEY and CDR2 SVGAGI. As DNA, the CDR3 is TGTGCCAGTAGCATTAGCCCGGACTCCTACGAGCAGTACTTC. It yields the protein CASSISPDSYEQYF.

This clone was picked up one time. The rearrangement uses TRBV7-9 and TRBJ2-1; TRBD2 aligns across 7 bases. The CDR3 is 15 amino acids. V lost 7 bases to trimming and J lost 3 bases; unmatched junction nucleotides: 9. Germline V CDR1 and CDR2: SEHNR, FQNEAQ (reference sequence). Here the CDR3 reads CASTRDYTYYNEQFF. The CDR3 bases are TGTGCCAGCACCCGGGACTACACTTACTACAATGAGCAGTTCTTC. The full variable domain, with the rest looked up from reference TRBV7-9 and TRBJ2-1, is DTGVSQNPRHKITKRGQNVTFRCDPISEHNRLYWYRQTLGQGPEFLTYFQNEAQLEKSRLLSDRFSAERPKGSFSTLEIQRTEQGDSAMYLCASTRDYTYYNEQFFGPGTRLTVL.

To note about this clone: This specimen includes other DNA sequences encoding the same CDR3. The chain has TRBV6-5 and TRBJ1-1; D remains unclear. The CDR3 consists of 13 residues. The germline V gene encodes CDR1 MNHEY and CDR2 SVGAGI. The V end lost 2 bases, the J end lost 5 bases, and 9 bases lay between the germline ends. CDR3 coding DNA: TGTGCCAGCAGTTACGGTCAGAGTACTGAAGCTTTCTTT. It is translated as CASSYGQSTEAFF.

The gene calls are TRBV15 and TRBJ1-1; D ambiguous. Germline CDR1 LNHNV, CDR2 YYDKDF (reference sequence). The length of the CDR3 is 12 residues. V shed 3 bases and J shed 6 bases, with 8 bases lying between them. This CDR3 reads CATSRDGAEAFF. CDR3 in DNA: TGTGCCACCAGCAGGGACGGCGCTGAAGCTTTCTTT.

This clone was counted a single time. The chain recombines TRBV7-6 with TRBJ2-2; possible D gene TRBD2, 6 bases. CDR3 length: 15 amino acids. Germline V gene lookup returns CDR1 SGHVS and CDR2 FNYEAQ. The V end lost 5 bases, the J end lost 6 bases, and 16 bases lay between the germline ends. The CDR3 bases are TGTGCCAGCAGCGGAGGGACCGCTGGGTCCGGGGAGCTGTTTTTT. It translates to CASSGGTAGSGELFF.

V usage is TRBV7-9 and J usage is TRBJ2-7; 9 nucleotides match TRBD1. CDR3 size: 16 residues. CDR1 is SEHNR, CDR2 FQNEAQ, per germline (reference sequence). After removal of 5 bases from V and 7 bases from J, the junction contained 15 bases not matched to a gene. For the CDR3, the DNA is TGTGCCAGCAGCGCCACCGGGACAGGGAGACTTGTGGAGCAGTACTTC. Amino acids: CASSATGTGRLVEQYF.

The chain links TRBV5-6 to TRBJ2-3; D is perhaps TRBD2 (6 bases). The germline V gene encodes CDR1 SGHDT and CDR2 YYEEEE. V was cut by 2 bases and J by 5 bases, with 18 bases left in between. The CDR3 spans 16 residues. The DNA for the CDR3 is TGTGCCAGCAGCTTATTTCACCGGGGGTCGGGAGATACGCAGTATTTT. Translating gives CASSLFHRGSGDTQYF.

This chain joins TRBV5-1 and TRBJ2-1; D is undetermined. Germline values: CDR1 SGHRS, CDR2 YFSETQ. The CDR3 consists of 15 residues. Trimming removed 3 bases from V and 5 bases from J, with 15 bases in between. CDR3 in DNA: TGCGCCAGCAGCTCGACCTGGGAAGTGAACAATGAGCAGTTCTTC. Its protein is CASSSTWEVNNEQFF.

The chain has TRBV7-9 and TRBJ1-1; unclear D gene. From germline, CDR1 is SEHNR and CDR2 FQNEAQ (reference sequence). The CDR3 covers 17 residues. V lost 5 bases and J 1 base, leaving 20 bases between the germline ends. This CDR3 reads CASSPPFGGKANTEAFF. In DNA form, the CDR3 reads TGTGCCAGCAGCCCCCCTTTTGGTGGGAAGGCGAACACTGAAGCTTTCTTT.

The genes are TRBV28 and TRBJ1-2; D perhaps matches TRBD1 (6 bases). The germline gives CDR1 MDHEN, CDR2 SYDVKM. This CDR3 contains 15 residues. The V end lost 5 bases, the J end lost 5 bases, and 18 bases lay between the germline ends. The chain's CDR3 is CASSHELQGFYGYTF. The CDR3 DNA reads TGTGCCAGCAGTCACGAACTACAGGGTTTTTATGGCTACACCTTC.

This clone was seen just once. The chain carries TRBV5-5 and TRBJ2-7; 7 bases fit TRBD1. From germline, CDR1 is SGHKS and CDR2 YYEKEE (reference sequence). The CDR3 contains 15 residues. V shed 5 bases and J 3 bases; nucleotides not matched to a gene: 11. Here the CDR3 reads CASSLPLGQYYEQYF. The CDR3 region has the DNA TGTGCCAGCAGTTTGCCCCTGGGACAGTACTACGAGCAGTACTTC.

The chain employs TRBV30 and TRBJ2-2; D gene uncertain. Germline CDR1 and CDR2: GTSNPN and SVGIG (reference sequence). V was cut by 0 bases and J by 3 bases, with 11 bases left in between. The CDR3 sequence is 15 residues long. The CDR3 region is CAWSVTYTDTGELFF. The CDR3 DNA reads as TGTGCCTGGAGTGTAACTTATACCGACACCGGGGAGCTGTTTTTT.

This clone was observed a few times. The rearrangement uses TRBV18 and TRBJ1-1, with TRBD1 as a possible D gene (6 bases). CDR1 is KGHSH, CDR2 LQKENI, per germline. The CDR3 has 13 amino acids. Trimming removed 6 bases at V and 5 bases at J, with 13 bases between. The DNA of the CDR3 is TGTGCCAGCTCCCCCAGGGGAAGTACTGAAGCTTTCTTT. It encodes CASSPRGSTEAFF.

This clone was counted a single time. V usage is TRBV13 and J usage is TRBJ2-5; 7 nucleotides agree with TRBD2. V shed 0 bases and J 3 bases; nucleotides not matched to a gene: 1. The CDR3 spans 14 residues. Germline V CDR1 and CDR2: PRHDT, FYEKMQ (reference sequence). This CDR3 is CASSLGTSEETQYF. The CDR3 DNA reads as TGTGCCAGCAGCTTAGGCACTAGCGAAGAGACCCAGTACTTC. Together with reference TRBV13 and TRBJ2-5, the CDR3 gives the full variable domain: AAGVIQSPRHLIKEKRETATLKCYPIPRHDTVYWYQQGPGQDPQFLISFYEKMQSDKGSIPDRFSAQQFSDYHSELNMSSLELGDSALYFCASSLGTSEETQYFGPGTRLLVL.

The rearrangement uses TRBV4-3 and TRBJ1-1; 8 nucleotides align to TRBD1. J gave up 5 bases and V 0 bases, and 8 bases lay outside the gene matches. The V gene's germline CDR1 is LGHNA and CDR2 YSLEER. CDR3 length equals 16 residues. The CDR3 here is CASSQDRTGLGTEAFF. In DNA form, the CDR3 reads TGCGCCAGCAGCCAAGATCGGACAGGGTTAGGTACTGAAGCTTTCTTT.

The chain carries TRBV5-1 and TRBJ2-7, with TRBD2 as a possible D gene (5 bases). This CDR3 spans 15 amino acids. Germline CDR1 and CDR2: SGHRS and YFSETQ. The V end was cut by 2 bases, the J end by 0 bases, with 12 bases between. CDR3 DNA sequence: TGCGCCAGCAGCTTCGGCCGAGGAGGCTCCTACGAGCAGTACTTC. It is translated as CASSFGRGGSYEQYF.

The chain joins TRBV4-1 to TRBJ2-7; 7 nucleotides align to TRBD1. This CDR3 region has 15 residues. Germline trimming cut 4 bases from V and 6 bases from J; bases unmatched to any gene: 12. CDR1 and CDR2 from the germline V gene are MGHRA and YSYEKL. CDR3 protein: CASSRLQGPGIEQYF. CDR3 nucleotides: TGCGCCAGCAGCCGACTACAGGGGCCGGGTATCGAGCAGTACTTC.

The chain couples TRBV13 to TRBJ2-7, with a possible D match to TRBD2 (7 bases). V dropped 6 bases and J dropped 2 bases, with 23 bases sitting between them. Looked up from germline, CDR1 is PRHDT and CDR2 is FYEKMQ (reference sequence). There are 17 residues in the CDR3. CDR3 nucleotides: TGTGCCAGCAGTTCTCTGCGAGGGGGGGCAGGGCCCTACGAGCAGTACTTC. Translated: CASSSLRGGAGPYEQYF.

V gene TRBV5-6 combines with J gene TRBJ2-5, with D possibly being TRBD1 or TRBD2 (5 bases each). The CDR3 has 13 amino acids. Trimming took off 3 bases at V and 5 bases at J, with 11 bases between the two ends. CDR1 is SGHDT, CDR2 YYEEEE, per germline. CDR3 in amino acids: CASSSDRGETQYF. For the CDR3, the DNA is TGTGCCAGCAGCTCCGACAGAGGGGAGACCCAGTACTTC. The variable domain in full, with the rest retrieved from reference TRBV5-6 and TRBJ2-5, is DAGVTQSPTHLIKTRGQQVTLRCSPKSGHDTVSWYQQALGQGPQFIFQYYEEEERQRGNFPDRFSGHQFPNYSSELNVNALLLGDSALYLCASSSDRGETQYFGPGTRLLVL.

This sequence joins TRBV9 and TRBJ1-3, with no clear D. The germline V and J ends were trimmed by 3 bases and 3 bases, with 7 bases remaining between them. From germline, CDR1 is SGDLS and CDR2 YYNGEE. The CDR3 loop spans 13 amino acids. CDR3 loop: CASSDGFGNTIYF. The CDR3 coding sequence is TGTGCCAGCAGCGACGGGTTTGGAAACACCATATATTTT. Full variable domain (remainder filled in from reference TRBV9 and TRBJ1-3): DSGVTQTPKHLITATGQRVTLRCSPRSGDLSVYWYQQSLDQGLQFLIQYYNGEERAKGNILERFSAQQFPDLHSELNLSSLELGDSALYFCASSDGFGNTIYFGEGSWLTVV.

This chain connects TRBV6-1 to TRBJ2-3; D is unclear. V shed 1 base and J shed 0 bases, with 11 bases lying between them. The CDR3 is 16 amino acids. From germline, CDR1 is MNHNS and CDR2 SASEGT. For the CDR3, the DNA is TGTGCCAGCAGTGAAGGGGCCGTCCCTAGCACAGATACGCAGTATTTT. Amino acids: CASSEGAVPSTDTQYF.

The V and J genes are TRBV4-3 and TRBJ2-5; tentative D call: TRBD2 (6 bases). Trimming took off 7 bases at V and 2 bases at J, with 14 bases between the two ends. Germline V gene lookup returns CDR1 LGHNA and CDR2 YSLEER. The CDR3 covers 14 residues. The CDR3 reads CASIGRGEQETQYF. CDR3 coding DNA: TGCGCCAGCATCGGGAGAGGTGAACAAGAGACCCAGTACTTC.

A word on this clone: Distinct nucleotide sequences in the sample also encode this CDR3. The V gene is TRBV7-9, the J gene TRBJ1-5; D call uncertain. The germline gives CDR1 SEHNR, CDR2 FQNEAQ (reference sequence). V gave up 1 base and J gave up 7 bases, with 5 bases separating them. The CDR3 consists of 12 residues. The CDR3 coding sequence is TGTGCCAGCAGCTTAGAAGGACAGCCCCAGCATTTT. Translation gives CASSLEGQPQHF.

The chain has TRBV6-5 and TRBJ2-1; TRBD1 matches 7 bases. J was trimmed by 2 bases and V by 2 bases; bases with no gene match: 0. The CDR3 runs to 14 residues. Per the germline V gene, CDR1 is MNHEY and CDR2 is SVGAGI. The CDR3 loop is CASSYGTAYNEQFF. The CDR3 bases are TGTGCCAGCAGTTACGGGACAGCCTACAATGAGCAGTTCTTC.

The J gene is TRBJ1-5, the V gene TRBV28; 7 bases line up with TRBD1. The CDR3 length is 15 residues. Germline V gene data show CDR1 as MDHEN and CDR2 as SYDVKM. The J segment lost 4 bases and the V segment lost 3 bases, leaving 6 bases of the junction unmatched. The CDR3 DNA follows: TGTGCCAGCAGTTTCAGTCCGGGACAGAATCAGCCCCAGCATTTT. It is translated as CASSFSPGQNQPQHF.